These 15 T cell receptor beta chains share one sample of origin, sequenced in a study of control samples from healthy donors and cancer patients. Method: immunoSEQ multiplex PCR; TCRdb's copy keeps in-frame clones and lacks some. The table includes around 120,000 clones, about 92% detected once. The sample consisted of PBMCs. These receptors were collected from a man between 50 and 59 years old with head and neck cancer.

The chain employs TRBV19 and TRBJ1-6; TRBD1 agrees at 7 bases. V lost 7 bases, J lost 2 bases, and 8 bases stayed unmatched. Looked up from germline, CDR1 is LNHDA and CDR2 is SQIVND (reference sequence). The CDR3 has 16 residues. CDR3 nucleotide sequence: TGTGCCAGTACTCCAGGGGGAAGAACCTATAATTCACCCCTCCACTTT. It codes for CASTPGGRTYNSPLHF.

The V call is TRBV7-9, the J call TRBJ2-7; 8 bases map to TRBD1. V lost 5 bases to trimming and J lost 6 bases; unmatched junction nucleotides: 12. This CDR3 has 15 residues. Germline-derived CDR1 and CDR2 are SEHNR and FQNEAQ (reference sequence). The CDR3 DNA reads as TGTGCCAGCAGCCCCGGGGCAGGGGGCATCTCCGAGCAGTACTTC. Residues: CASSPGAGGISEQYF.

The rearrangement joins TRBV2 to TRBJ2-1; no definite D call. CDR3 length: 14 amino acids. Germline V gene sequence: CDR1 SNHLY, CDR2 FYNNEI. Trimming cost V 4 bases and J 6 bases, with 13 bases left between them. This chain's CDR3 is CASSVQDLGNEQFF. In nucleotides, the CDR3 is TGTGCCAGCAGTGTACAAGACCTCGGCAATGAGCAGTTCTTC. The variable domain in full, completed from reference TRBV2 and TRBJ2-1, reads EPEVTQTPSHQVTQMGQEVILRCVPISNHLYFYWYRQILGQKVEFLVSFYNNEISEKSEIFDDQFSVERPDGSNFTLKIRSTKLEDSAMYFCASSVQDLGNEQFFGPGTRLTVL.

This clone was seen only once. The chain has TRBV18 and TRBJ1-1; D is undetermined. CDR1 and CDR2 from the germline V gene are KGHSH and LQKENI. Trimming took off 3 bases at V and 13 bases at J, with 21 bases between the two ends. This CDR3 is built from 14 residues. The CDR3 here is CASSPPVPSLRVFF. The CDR3 nucleotides are TGTGCCAGCTCACCCCCGGTCCCGTCCTTAAGGGTTTTCTTT.

The V gene is TRBV19, the J gene TRBJ2-2; either TRBD1 or TRBD2 may fit D (5 bases each). The germline V gene encodes CDR1 LNHDA and CDR2 SQIVND (reference sequence). Trimming pared 2 bases from V and 6 bases from J, leaving 16 bases between. The CDR3 length is 16 residues. The CDR3 reads CASSIPGTFLAGELFF. The CDR3 DNA follows: TGTGCCAGTAGTATACCGGGGACCTTTTTGGCCGGGGAGCTGTTTTTT.

This chain links TRBV30 with TRBJ1-2; no clear D. The germline V gene encodes CDR1 GTSNPN and CDR2 SVGIG (reference sequence). V lost 1 base and J 5 bases, leaving 8 bases between the germline ends. CDR3 length: 12 amino acids. The DNA of the CDR3 is TGTGCCTGGAGTGCGCCAGTATATGGCTACACCTTC. Translating gives CAWSAPVYGYTF.

The chain has TRBV9 and TRBJ1-2, with D uncertain. The CDR3 is made up of 13 amino acids. V lost 5 bases to trimming and J lost 2 bases, with 10 bases between them. Germline lookup yields CDR1 SGDLS and CDR2 YYNGEE. Here the CDR3 reads CASRHVSNYGYTF. The DNA for the CDR3 is TGTGCCAGCAGGCACGTATCAAACTATGGCTACACCTTC.

This chain links TRBV18 with TRBJ2-1, with TRBD2 matching 7 bases. Germline values: CDR1 KGHSH, CDR2 LQKENI. V shed 3 bases and J 7 bases; nucleotides not matched to a gene: 3. This CDR3 has 13 amino acids. The DNA for the CDR3 is TGTGCCAGCTCACCTGGGGGGGGAAATGAGCAGTTCTTC. Translated: CASSPGGGNEQFF.

The chain uses TRBV5-1 and TRBJ2-7; 8 bases line up with TRBD1. V was clipped by 7 bases and J by 3 bases; unmatched bases: 9. Germline CDR1 reads SGHRS; CDR2 reads YFSETQ. This CDR3 is 14 amino acids long. For the CDR3, the DNA is TGCGCCAGCGCTTCCCCGGGACAGGTCTACGAGCAGTACTTC. Protein: CASASPGQVYEQYF.

V usage is TRBV6-5 and J usage is TRBJ1-4; 7 bases align to TRBD1. V shed 6 bases, J shed 5 bases, and the junction held 3 bases outside the gene matches. CDR3 length equals 13 residues. Germline V gene data show CDR1 as MNHEY and CDR2 as SVGAGI. The DNA of the CDR3 is TGTGCCAGCAGGAGACAGGGAAATGAAAAACTGTTTTTT. It yields the protein CASRRQGNEKLFF.

The chain couples TRBV7-3 to TRBJ2-2; maybe TRBD1 (6 bases). The germline V and J ends were trimmed by 5 bases and 3 bases, with 13 bases remaining between them. Per germline, CDR1 SGHTA and CDR2 FQGTGA. The CDR3 sequence is 15 residues long. CDR3 sequence reads: CASSTNRADTGELFF. As DNA, the CDR3 is TGTGCCAGCAGCACCAACAGGGCTGACACCGGGGAGCTGTTTTTT.

The J gene is TRBJ2-3, the V gene TRBV3-1 (or the pseudogene TRBV3-2); the D gene is possibly TRBD2 (5 bases). Trimming shortened V by 5 bases and J by 5 bases, and 14 bases separated the two germline ends. CDR3 size: 14 residues. CDR1 LGHDT and CDR2 YNNKEL come from the germline V gene (reference sequence). The CDR3 coding sequence is TGTGCCAGCAGCTATGGTCTAGCAGAAGATACGCAGTATTTT. As protein: CASSYGLAEDTQYF.

The V and J genes are TRBV6-5 and TRBJ1-5; D is unclear. Germline V lookup: CDR1 MNHEY, CDR2 SVGAGI. V dropped 0 bases and J dropped 0 bases, with 6 bases sitting between them. The CDR3 sequence is 15 residues long. CDR3 in DNA: TGTGCCAGCAGTTACTCCCAGGATAGCAATCAGCCCCAGCATTTT. Amino acid sequence: CASSYSQDSNQPQHF.

The chain links TRBV7-3 to TRBJ1-2; TRBD1 might be the D (6 bases). The germline gives CDR1 SGHTA, CDR2 FQGTGA. V was pared by 7 bases and J by 8 bases, with 26 bases between. CDR3 size: 16 residues. CDR3 amino acids: CASTNSTPGAIVGYTF. Here the CDR3 DNA reads TGTGCCAGCACCAACTCTACCCCGGGGGCGATAGTAGGCTACACCTTC.

V gene TRBV19 combines with J gene TRBJ2-5; TRBD1 matches 11 bases. CDR1 LNHDA and CDR2 SQIVND come from the germline V gene (reference sequence). This CDR3 spans 15 amino acids. After removal of 3 bases from V and 4 bases from J, the junction contained 4 bases not matched to a gene. The CDR3 DNA reads TGTGCCAGTAGTATCGGACAGGGGGCGCGAGAGACCCAGTACTTC. Translating gives CASSIGQGARETQYF.